Listed below are T cell receptor beta chains from one sample, sequenced in a study of shared clonotypes between healthy human individuals. The table came from immunoSEQ multiplex PCR; TCRdb's copy has only in-frame clones and leaves some out. The table has millions of clones, 85% to 95% seen once. Sequencing was done on a sample of naive CD4+ T cells from PBMCs. These receptors all come from a man aged 18 to 29 in good health. Some clones in this sample may be carry-over from other donors' samples. The CDR3 runs from the conserved cysteine through the conserved F or W. The D gene is left open where the match is weak. Some rows have no size entry. The others give once, few or many, or a class for an expanded clone.

d_gene: NA; j_gene: TRBJ2-1; v_gene: TRBV19; abundance: NA; CDR3aa: CASSTSGTSGGHEQFF; CDR3nt: TGTGCCAGTAGTACCTCCGGGACCTCTGGGGGCCATGAGCAGTTCTTC
d_gene: NA; j_gene: TRBJ2-1; v_gene: TRBV6-1; abundance: NA; CDR3aa: CASSASRDPNEQFF; CDR3nt: TGTGCCAGCAGTGCCAGCAGGGATCCCAATGAGCAGTTCTTC
d_gene: NA; j_gene: TRBJ1-2; v_gene: TRBV28; abundance: NA; CDR3aa: CASSFNRYGYTF; CDR3nt: TGTGCCAGCAGTTTTAACCGCTATGGCTACACCTTC
d_gene: TRBD2; j_gene: TRBJ2-7; v_gene: TRBV11-2; abundance: NA; CDR3aa: CASSPEAGLSYEQYF; CDR3nt: TGTGCCAGCAGCCCAGAAGCGGGGTTATCCTACGAGCAGTACTTC
d_gene: TRBD1; j_gene: TRBJ2-1; v_gene: TRBV28; abundance: NA; CDR3aa: CASSWDSYNEQFF; CDR3nt: TGTGCCAGCAGTTGGGACAGCTACAATGAGCAGTTCTTC
d_gene: TRBD2; j_gene: TRBJ2-1; v_gene: TRBV9; abundance: NA; CDR3aa: CASSVTPGTSGSYNEQFF; CDR3nt: TGTGCCAGCAGCGTAACTCCCGGAACTAGCGGTTCCTACAATGAGCAGTTCTTC
d_gene: NA; j_gene: TRBJ1-5; v_gene: TRBV27; abundance: NA; CDR3aa: CASGMVGEQPQHF; CDR3nt: TGTGCCAGCGGGATGGTGGGGGAACAGCCCCAGCATTTT
d_gene: TRBD1; j_gene: TRBJ2-2; v_gene: TRBV7-9; abundance: NA; CDR3aa: CASSLSGRGTGELFF; CDR3nt: TGTGCCAGCAGCTTGTCGGGCAGGGGGACCGGGGAGCTGTTTTTT
d_gene: NA; j_gene: TRBJ2-7; v_gene: TRBV7-8; abundance: NA; CDR3aa: CASSSHLTASYEQYF; CDR3nt: TGTGCCAGCAGCTCGCATTTAACCGCCTCCTACGAGCAGTACTTC
d_gene: NA; j_gene: TRBJ2-4; v_gene: TRBV7-2; abundance: NA; CDR3aa: CASSDPGARWYF; CDR3nt: TGTGCCAGCAGCGACCCCGGAGCGAGATGGTACTTC
d_gene: TRBD1; j_gene: TRBJ2-1; v_gene: TRBV6-5; abundance: NA; CDR3aa: CASRQGSYNEQFF; CDR3nt: TGTGCCAGCCGACAGGGTTCCTACAATGAGCAGTTCTTC
d_gene: NA; j_gene: TRBJ2-7; v_gene: TRBV7-2; abundance: NA; CDR3aa: CASSPHHRSYLSYEQYF; CDR3nt: TGTGCCAGCAGCCCCCACCATCGGTCCTACCTCTCCTACGAGCAGTACTTC
d_gene: NA; j_gene: TRBJ1-2; v_gene: TRBV7-9; abundance: NA; CDR3aa: CASSLSGGGYGYTF; CDR3nt: TGTGCCAGCAGCTTATCAGGAGGGGGCTATGGCTACACCTTC
d_gene: TRBD1; j_gene: TRBJ2-1; v_gene: TRBV28; abundance: NA; CDR3aa: CASTPAGTGVNEQFF; CDR3nt: TGTGCCAGCACCCCAGCGGGGACAGGGGTCAATGAGCAGTTCTTC
d_gene: TRBD1; j_gene: TRBJ1-5; v_gene: TRBV5-8; abundance: NA; CDR3aa: CASSQTRTGLGQPQHF; CDR3nt: TGTGCCAGCAGCCAAACCCGGACAGGGTTGGGACAGCCCCAGCATTTT
d_gene: TRBD1; j_gene: TRBJ2-1; v_gene: TRBV2; abundance: NA; CDR3aa: CASRTQGARVEFF; CDR3nt: TGTGCCAGCAGAACACAGGGGGCGAGGGTGGAGTTCTTC
d_gene: NA; j_gene: TRBJ2-5; v_gene: TRBV5-4; abundance: NA; CDR3aa: CASSFTGQETQYF; CDR3nt: TGTGCCAGCAGCTTTACAGGACAAGAGACCCAGTACTTC
d_gene: NA; j_gene: TRBJ2-5; v_gene: TRBV18; abundance: NA; CDR3aa: CASSPGRQETQYF; CDR3nt: TGTGCCAGCTCACCCGGGAGACAAGAGACCCAGTACTTC
d_gene: NA; j_gene: TRBJ2-3; v_gene: TRBV5-1; abundance: NA; CDR3aa: CASSLPSDTDTQYF; CDR3nt: TGCGCCAGCAGCTTGCCAAGCGACACAGATACGCAGTATTTT
d_gene: TRBD1; j_gene: TRBJ1-5; v_gene: TRBV27; abundance: NA; CDR3aa: CASRPDRASNQPQHF; CDR3nt: TGTGCCAGCAGACCGGACAGGGCGAGCAATCAGCCCCAGCATTTT
d_gene: NA; j_gene: TRBJ2-7; v_gene: TRBV7-9; abundance: NA; CDR3aa: CASSYSPSEQYF; CDR3nt: TGTGCCAGCAGCTACAGCCCCTCTGAGCAGTACTTC
d_gene: TRBD2; j_gene: TRBJ2-3; v_gene: TRBV7-2; abundance: NA; CDR3aa: CASSPWTSGRGEDTQYF; CDR3nt: TGTGCCAGCAGCCCGTGGACTAGCGGGAGGGGAGAAGATACGCAGTATTTT
d_gene: NA; j_gene: TRBJ1-1; v_gene: TRBV20-1; abundance: NA; CDR3aa: CSAVVNTEAFF; CDR3nt: TGCAGTGCCGTAGTGAACACTGAAGCTTTCTTT
d_gene: NA; j_gene: TRBJ2-6; v_gene: TRBV4-2; abundance: NA; CDR3aa: CASSQDRPGVYDSGANVLTF; CDR3nt: TGTGCCAGCAGCCAAGATCGTCCAGGTGTTTACGACTCTGGGGCCAACGTCCTGACTTTC
d_gene: TRBD1; j_gene: TRBJ2-7; v_gene: TRBV5-1; abundance: NA; CDR3aa: CASSSRTGQGGDEQYF; CDR3nt: TGCGCCAGCAGCTCACGAACGGGACAGGGTGGCGACGAGCAGTACTTC
d_gene: TRBD2; j_gene: TRBJ2-7; v_gene: TRBV27; abundance: NA; CDR3aa: CASSLKGLAGVRYEQYF; CDR3nt: TGTGCCAGCAGTTTAAAGGGACTAGCGGGAGTGCGGTACGAGCAGTACTTC
d_gene: TRBD1; j_gene: TRBJ2-7; v_gene: TRBV11-2; abundance: once; CDR3aa: CASRPGTGSYEQYF; CDR3nt: TGTGCCAGCAGGCCCGGGACAGGATCCTACGAGCAGTACTTC
d_gene: NA; j_gene: TRBJ1-1; v_gene: TRBV28; abundance: NA; CDR3aa: CASSSPGYTEAFF; CDR3nt: TGTGCCAGCAGTTCCCCAGGGTACACTGAAGCTTTCTTT
d_gene: TRBD1; j_gene: TRBJ2-2; v_gene: TRBV18; abundance: NA; CDR3aa: CASSRDRGNTGELFF; CDR3nt: TGTGCCAGCTCACGGGACAGGGGTAACACCGGGGAGCTGTTTTTT
d_gene: NA; j_gene: TRBJ2-3; v_gene: TRBV5-4; abundance: NA; CDR3aa: CASSFRPAGTDTQYF; CDR3nt: TGTGCCAGCAGCTTTAGGCCCGCCGGCACAGATACGCAGTATTTT
d_gene: NA; j_gene: TRBJ1-4; v_gene: TRBV5-1; abundance: NA; CDR3aa: CASSLVQGGNEKLFF; CDR3nt: TGCGCCAGCAGCTTGGTGCAGGGAGGGAATGAAAAACTGTTTTTT
d_gene: NA; j_gene: TRBJ2-7; v_gene: TRBV30; abundance: NA; CDR3aa: CAWMERNPAEQYF; CDR3nt: TGTGCCTGGATGGAGAGAAACCCCGCCGAGCAGTACTTC
d_gene: TRBD1; j_gene: TRBJ2-5; v_gene: TRBV7-8; abundance: NA; CDR3aa: CASSLAGDSRQETQYF; CDR3nt: TGTGCCAGCAGCTTAGCAGGGGACAGTAGACAAGAGACCCAGTACTTC
d_gene: NA; j_gene: TRBJ1-1; v_gene: TRBV11-2; abundance: NA; CDR3aa: CASRPGVNTEAFF; CDR3nt: TGTGCCAGCAGACCGGGGGTGAACACTGAAGCTTTCTTT
d_gene: TRBD2; j_gene: TRBJ2-7; v_gene: TRBV5-1; abundance: NA; CDR3aa: CASSRQTSGSSGEQYF; CDR3nt: TGCGCCAGCAGCCGTCAGACTAGCGGGAGTTCTGGCGAGCAGTACTTC
d_gene: NA; j_gene: TRBJ2-2; v_gene: TRBV28; abundance: NA; CDR3aa: CASSFDHTGELFF; CDR3nt: TGTGCCAGCAGTTTCGACCACACCGGGGAGCTGTTTTTT
d_gene: NA; j_gene: TRBJ2-7; v_gene: TRBV2; abundance: NA; CDR3aa: CASRRMVPLEQYF; CDR3nt: TGTGCCAGCAGGCGGATGGTTCCCCTCGAGCAGTACTTC
d_gene: TRBD2; j_gene: TRBJ2-1; v_gene: TRBV11-3; abundance: NA; CDR3aa: CASSELAGAGEQFF; CDR3nt: TGTGCCAGCAGCGAACTAGCGGGAGCGGGTGAGCAGTTCTTC
d_gene: NA; j_gene: TRBJ2-7; v_gene: TRBV27; abundance: once; CDR3aa: CASSFFPPKTYEQYF; CDR3nt: TGTGCCAGCAGTTTCTTCCCCCCGAAAACCTACGAGCAGTACTTC
d_gene: NA; j_gene: TRBJ2-3; v_gene: TRBV28; abundance: NA; CDR3aa: CASSSGSTDTQYF; CDR3nt: TGTGCCAGCAGTTCAGGGAGCACAGATACGCAGTATTTT
d_gene: NA; j_gene: TRBJ1-5; v_gene: TRBV29-1; abundance: NA; CDR3aa: CSVEEDLNQPQHF; CDR3nt: TGCAGCGTTGAAGAGGACCTGAATCAGCCCCAGCATTTT
d_gene: NA; j_gene: TRBJ2-7; v_gene: TRBV5-4; abundance: NA; CDR3aa: CASSVRAGFIYEQYF; CDR3nt: TGTGCCAGCAGCGTGAGAGCCGGGTTTATCTACGAGCAGTACTTC
d_gene: NA; j_gene: TRBJ1-2; v_gene: TRBV28; abundance: NA; CDR3aa: CASSSGGFGTAANYGYTF; CDR3nt: TGTGCCAGCAGTTCCGGGGGGTTTGGAACGGCAGCTAACTATGGCTACACCTTC
d_gene: NA; j_gene: TRBJ2-5; v_gene: TRBV5-1; abundance: NA; CDR3aa: CASSLGGPAKETQYF; CDR3nt: TGCGCCAGCAGCTTGGGGGGGCCCGCTAAAGAGACCCAGTACTTC
d_gene: NA; j_gene: TRBJ2-7; v_gene: TRBV28; abundance: NA; CDR3aa: CASSDGKYSYEQYF; CDR3nt: TGTGCCAGCAGTGACGGGAAATACTCCTACGAGCAGTACTTC
d_gene: TRBD1; j_gene: TRBJ1-2; v_gene: TRBV4-3; abundance: NA; CDR3aa: CASSQGTGGVYGYTF; CDR3nt: TGCGCCAGCAGCCAAGGGACAGGAGGAGTCTATGGCTACACCTTC
d_gene: TRBD1; j_gene: TRBJ2-7; v_gene: TRBV5-1; abundance: NA; CDR3aa: CASSPGQGSAYEQYF; CDR3nt: TGCGCCAGCAGCCCGGGACAGGGGAGCGCCTACGAGCAGTACTTC
d_gene: NA; j_gene: TRBJ2-5; v_gene: TRBV5-1; abundance: NA; CDR3aa: CASSRGHGGTETQYF; CDR3nt: TGCGCCAGCAGCCGGGGCCATGGGGGAACGGAGACCCAGTACTTC
d_gene: NA; j_gene: TRBJ2-6; v_gene: TRBV29-1; abundance: NA; CDR3aa: CSVAVSSGANVLTF; CDR3nt: TGCAGCGTTGCGGTGAGCTCTGGGGCCAACGTCCTGACTTTC
d_gene: TRBD1; j_gene: TRBJ2-1; v_gene: TRBV7-9; abundance: NA; CDR3aa: CASSSKVDRGYYNEQFF; CDR3nt: TGTGCCAGCAGCTCAAAAGTGGACAGGGGATACTACAATGAGCAGTTCTTC
d_gene: NA; j_gene: TRBJ2-7; v_gene: TRBV25-1; abundance: once; CDR3aa: CASPSYRPPSHYEQYF; CDR3nt: TGTGCCAGCCCCTCCTACAGGCCTCCATCTCACTACGAGCAGTACTTC